A single sample gave rise to the 23 T cell receptor beta chains below, sequenced in a study of CD8+CD57+ T cells in acquired aplastic anemia. TCR beta VDJ and CDR3 profiles were obtained from a genomic DNA template. Each CDR3 protein gets one entry after TCRdb re-called the reads with MiXCR. The table shows approximately 200,000 distinct CDR3 sequences, with 61% occurring only once. The sequencing input was sorted CD4+, CD8+, or CD8+CD57+ T cells (not recorded which) from PBMCs. The receptors were gathered from a human donor in good health.

DNA of the CDR3: TGTGCTAGTGGTCCGGGACAGGGTTATTCTGAGGAGACCCAGTACTTC. It codes for CASGPGQGYSEETQYF. The chain employs TRBV12-5 and TRBJ2-5; 9 bases match TRBD1. From germline, CDR1 is LGHNT and CDR2 FRNRAP. V was pared by 5 bases and J by 5 bases, with 12 bases of the junction left unmatched. The CDR3 sequence is 16 residues long. The full variable domain, with the rest looked up from reference TRBV12-5 and TRBJ2-5, is DARVTQTPRHKVTEMGQEVTMRCQPILGHNTVFWYRQTMMQGLELLAYFRNRAPLDDSGMPKDRFSAEMPDATLATLKIQPSEPRDSAVYFCASGPGQGYSEETQYFGPGTRLLVL.

The chain joins TRBV15 to TRBJ2-7; unclear D gene. The CDR3 consists of 12 residues. V was shortened by 0 bases and J by 5 bases, with 5 bases between the two germline ends. CDR1 is LNHNV, CDR2 YYDKDF, per germline (reference sequence). CDR3 loop: CATSRDPDEQYF. As DNA, the CDR3 is TGTGCCACCAGCAGAGACCCCGACGAGCAGTACTTC.

The chain carries TRBV12-3 or TRBV12-4 and TRBJ2-7; D is ambiguous. This CDR3 contains 14 residues. V was cut by 6 bases and J by 3 bases, with 15 bases left in between. Here the CDR3 reads CASSPALIGYEQYF. The CDR3 bases are TGTGCCAGCAGCCCCGCGCTGATTGGCTACGAGCAGTACTTC.

V and J are TRBV7-9 and TRBJ1-1; D possibly corresponds to TRBD1 (6 bases). Trimming took 2 bases from V and 4 from J, leaving 14 bases between them. This CDR3 is 15 amino acids long. Germline V gene lookup returns CDR1 SEHNR and CDR2 FQNEAQ (reference sequence). This CDR3 reads CASSLSGVGVTEAFF. The CDR3, as DNA: TGTGCCAGCAGCTTATCAGGGGTTGGCGTCACTGAAGCTTTCTTT. The full variable domain, with the rest looked up from reference TRBV7-9 and TRBJ1-1, is DTGVSQNPRHKITKRGQNVTFRCDPISEHNRLYWYRQTLGQGPEFLTYFQNEAQLEKSRLLSDRFSAERPKGSFSTLEIQRTEQGDSAMYLCASSLSGVGVTEAFFGQGTRLTVV.

This clonotype was observed many times. This chain connects TRBV11-2 to TRBJ2-5, with 8 bases identical to TRBD2. The V gene end was trimmed by 0 bases and the J gene end by 2 bases; junction bases not matched to a gene: 5. Germline-derived CDR1 and CDR2 are SGHAT and FQNNGV. The CDR3 is 16 amino acids. CDR3 coding DNA: TGTGCCAGCAGCTTAGATCCGGGGGGGCAGCAAGAGACCCAGTACTTC. Amino acids: CASSLDPGGQQETQYF.

This clonotype was counted ten times or more. The chain is built from TRBV29-1 and TRBJ2-1; TRBD1 matches 7 bases. J gave up 3 bases and V 3 bases, and 2 bases lay outside the gene matches. The CDR3 covers 13 residues. Germline CDR1 is SQVTM and CDR2 is ANQGSEA. CDR3 protein: CSVEAGGYNEQFF. As DNA, the CDR3 is TGCAGCGTTGAGGCAGGGGGCTACAATGAGCAGTTCTTC.

Here the CDR3 reads CASSPELTYGYTF. The CDR3 nucleotides read TGTGCCAGCAGCCCAGAACTGACCTATGGCTACACCTTC. V and J are TRBV7-2 and TRBJ1-2, with unresolved D. The CDR3 sequence is 13 residues long. Germline CDR1 reads SGHTA; CDR2 reads FQGNSA. The V end was cut by 5 bases, the J end by 4 bases, with 11 bases between.

This clonotype was observed many times. This rearrangement joins TRBV6-1 to TRBJ1-2; no clear D gene. This CDR3 is 13 amino acids long. The V gene lost 5 bases and the J gene lost 3 bases, with 10 bases spanning the gap. The germline CDR1 and CDR2 sequences are MNHNS and SASEGT. The CDR3 protein is CASSTVRDYGYTF. The CDR3 region has the DNA TGTGCCAGCAGTACGGTTAGAGACTATGGCTACACCTTC.

The chain combines TRBV2 with TRBJ1-5; 9 nucleotides align to TRBD1. Losses at the gene ends were 3 bases for V and 6 bases for J; bases not matched to a gene: 6. CDR3 length: 15 residues. CDR1 is SNHLY, CDR2 FYNNEI, per germline. The CDR3 here is CASSEGQGRSQPQHF. The DNA of the CDR3 is TGTGCCAGCAGTGAGGGACAGGGAAGAAGTCAGCCCCAGCATTTT.

Points on this clonotype: Germline and junction disagree at one end, which may indicate a read error. This rearrangement joins TRBV14 to TRBJ2-3; TRBD1 agrees at 9 bases. This CDR3 has 12 amino acids. CDR1 SGHDN and CDR2 FVKESK come from the germline V gene. CDR3 DNA sequence: TGTGCCAGCAGCCCCCACCGGGACAGGGCGAAATTT. Translated, it gives CASSPHRDRAKF.

V gene TRBV7-9 combines with J gene TRBJ1-1, with D possibly being TRBD1 (5 bases). CDR3 length: 16 residues. The ends were cut back, 5 bases at V and 5 bases at J, with 21 bases in the middle. CDR1 and CDR2 from the germline V gene are SEHNR and FQNEAQ (reference sequence). For the CDR3, the DNA is TGTGCCAGCAGCCAAGATGCGGTAGGGGTTGAGACTGAAGCTTTCTTT. Its translation: CASSQDAVGVETEAFF.

Turning to this clonotype: At one end, the junction sequence differs from germline, possibly due to a read error. The chain couples TRBV9 to TRBJ2-3; D call uncertain. The CDR3 loop spans 11 amino acids. CDR1 and CDR2 (germline): SGDLS, YYNGEE. In nucleotides, the CDR3 is TGTACCAGCAGCGGCACAGATACGCAGTATTTT. As protein: CTSSGTDTQYF.

J is TRBJ2-3 and V is TRBV20-1; D gene unclear. This CDR3 is 15 amino acids long. Trimming cost V 0 bases and J 11 bases, with 21 bases left between them. The germline CDR1 and CDR2 sequences are DFQATT and SNEGSKA (reference sequence). The CDR3 DNA sequence: TGCAGTGCTAGAGATCACGGTTCAGACCTACACGTGCAGTATTTT. Translating gives CSARDHGSDLHVQYF.

The sample holds a few counts of this clonotype. V is TRBV7-9 and J is TRBJ2-5; D gene ambiguous. This CDR3 contains 14 residues. Germline V gene sequence: CDR1 SEHNR, CDR2 FQNEAQ (reference sequence). V was shortened by 7 bases and J by 5 bases, with 17 bases between the two germline ends. CDR3 residues: CASIPLTMGETQYF. DNA of the CDR3: TGTGCCAGCATCCCTTTGACCATGGGGGAGACCCAGTACTTC.

There are many counts of this clonotype. The chain recombines TRBV9 with TRBJ2-3, with unresolved D. The germline V gene encodes CDR1 SGDLS and CDR2 YYNGEE. V dropped 0 bases and J dropped 8 bases, with 4 bases sitting between them. The CDR3 spans 11 residues. DNA for the CDR3: TGTGCCAGCAGCGTAGACGGTACGCAGTATTTT. The encoded protein is CASSVDGTQYF.

This clonotype was picked up many times. The chain links TRBV7-2 to TRBJ2-1; 14 nucleotides line up with TRBD2. V shed 6 bases, J shed 9 bases, and the junction held 7 bases outside the gene matches. Germline V gene data show CDR1 as SGHTA and CDR2 as FQGNSA. The CDR3 length is 15 residues. The CDR3 protein is CASSRPGLAGGEQFF. The CDR3 DNA is TGTGCCAGCAGTCGTCCCGGACTAGCGGGGGGTGAGCAGTTCTTC.

This clonotype was seen many times. J is TRBJ2-1 and V is TRBV20-1; 15 bases fit TRBD2. Germline V lookup: CDR1 DFQATT, CDR2 SNEGSKA (reference sequence). The CDR3 loop spans 18 amino acids. CDR3 loop: CRPQDRGRGLAGGNEQFF. As DNA, the CDR3 is TGCAGGCCGCAAGACCGGGGTAGGGGACTAGCGGGAGGCAATGAGCAGTTCTTC.

The rearrangement uses TRBV10-2 and TRBJ1-5, with D uncertain. This CDR3 region has 13 residues. Germline V gene sequence: CDR1 WSHSY, CDR2 SAAADI. V lost 7 bases and J 4 bases, leaving 11 bases between the germline ends. The CDR3 DNA reads as TGCGCCAGCACCCCTGGAGGGAATCAGCCCCAGCATTTT. Protein: CASTPGGNQPQHF.

This chain uses TRBV20-1 with TRBJ2-1; D gene uncertain. With 3 bases removed from V and 8 bases from J, the gap between germline ends came to 2 bases. This CDR3 is 9 amino acids long. Germline assignment: CDR1 DFQATT and CDR2 SNEGSKA (reference sequence). The CDR3 reads CSARYEQFF. The CDR3 region has the DNA TGCAGTGCTAGGTATGAGCAGTTCTTC.

The V and J genes are TRBV10-3 and TRBJ2-7, with D perhaps TRBD2 (5 bases). The CDR3 extends over 15 amino acids. Germline CDR1 reads ENHRY; CDR2 reads SYGVKD. The V end lost 0 bases, the J end lost 0 bases, and 9 bases lay between the germline ends. As DNA, the CDR3 is TGTGCCATCAGTGAGTCTAGCGTAATCTCCTACGAGCAGTACTTC. It codes for CAISESSVISYEQYF.

The J gene is TRBJ2-3, the V gene TRBV20-1; D possibly corresponds to TRBD2 (7 bases). Germline-derived CDR1 and CDR2 are DFQATT and SNEGSKA (reference sequence). The CDR3 extends over 15 amino acids. The ends were cut back, 5 bases at V and 1 base at J, with 16 bases in the middle. The DNA for the CDR3 is TGCAGTGCTTTGAGGGGGGGACGAGGCACAGATACGCAGTATTTT. Encoded protein: CSALRGGRGTDTQYF.

CDR3 coding DNA: TGTGCCAGCAGCTTAGCTATGCCCCCCCATACGCAGTATTTT. Translated, it gives CASSLAMPPHTQYF. The chain links TRBV7-2 to TRBJ2-3; no firm D call. This CDR3 has 14 residues. Per germline, CDR1 SGHTA and CDR2 FQGNSA. V lost 0 bases to trimming and J lost 7 bases, with 11 bases between them.

The chain has TRBV7-6 and TRBJ2-1; the match to TRBD1 covers 7 bases. The CDR3 runs 15 residues. J gave up 0 bases and V 8 bases, and 7 bases lay outside the gene matches. Germline V CDR1 and CDR2: SGHVS, FNYEAQ. The CDR3 DNA reads as TGTGCCAGCGCGAAGTCAGGGGGCTCCTACAATGAGCAGTTCTTC. It yields the protein CASAKSGGSYNEQFF. The whole variable domain, remainder taken from reference TRBV7-6 and TRBJ2-1, is GAGVSQSPRYKVTKRGQDVALRCDPISGHVSLYWYRQALGQGPEFLTYFNYEAQQDKSGLPNDRFSAERPEGSISTLTIQRTEQRDSAMYRCASAKSGGSYNEQFFGPGTRLTVL.